These T cell receptor beta chains were read from a single sample in a study of CXCR3-negative and CXCR3-positive naive CD8 T cells. TCRdb re-called the 5' RACE reads and shows each CDR3 protein once, DNA omitted. In total, the table holds roughly 61,000 distinct CDR3 sequences. The specimen sequenced was naive CXCR3+ CD8+ T cells from blood. The receptors come from a human donor in good health. Some clones in this sample may be carry-over from other donors' samples. CDR3s include the opening cysteine and the closing phenylalanine or tryptophan. Each record gives: J gene, V gene, CDR3 protein.

TRBJ2-7	TRBV18	CASSPPDSYYEQYF
TRBJ2-2	TRBV3-1	CASSQAVRGTGVLFF
TRBJ2-1	TRBV28	CASSLSGGGSYNEQFF
TRBJ2-1	TRBV29-1	CSVEGEPIQIEQFF
TRBJ2-4	TRBV7-9	CASSAGGSLAKNIQYF
TRBJ2-1	TRBV6-4	CASSESAGTGDNEQFF
TRBJ2-5	TRBV7-2	CASSPRRVGGQETQYF
TRBJ2-5	TRBV4-2	CASSLTTGGGETQYF
TRBJ2-1	TRBV6-2/TRBV6-3	CASSPMPRLANSYNEQFF
TRBJ2-2	TRBV28	CASSPSIVVTGELFF
TRBJ1-2	TRBV6-8	CASSYSRQYYGYTF
TRBJ2-3	TRBV5-1	CASSSSTDTQYF
TRBJ2-7	TRBV5-6	CASSLVSSYEQYF
TRBJ2-2	TRBV29-1	CSVELAHLNTGELFF
TRBJ2-1	TRBV7-3	CASSSGLTAGNEQFF
TRBJ1-1	TRBV29-1	CSVDGGPGRGDAFF
TRBJ1-1	TRBV4-3	CASSFGQGFMNTEAFF
TRBJ1-3	TRBV29-1	CSVETGNSGNTIYF
TRBJ1-6	TRBV12-3/TRBV12-4	CASSPIGTGVNSPLHF
TRBJ2-3	TRBV12-3/TRBV12-4	CASSLQGSTDTQYF
TRBJ2-3	TRBV29-1	CSVDKILQGGTDTQYF
TRBJ1-2	TRBV4-3	CASSQVYGPRDADGYTF
TRBJ2-6	TRBV20-1	CSASPGANVLTF
TRBJ2-3	TRBV7-6	CASSSGYETAPTDTQYF
TRBJ2-5	TRBV12-3/TRBV12-4	CASSFGDGETQYF
TRBJ2-7	TRBV4-1	CASSRLPQPGQGDEHYF
TRBJ1-5	TRBV28	CASSSALDQPQHF
TRBJ2-7	TRBV12-3/TRBV12-4	CASSPGQGTYEQYF
TRBJ2-7	TRBV28	CASSFRDPPPYEQYF
TRBJ2-2	TRBV15	CATSNAGQTGELFF
TRBJ1-1	TRBV5-5	CASSRGDTEGTEAFF
TRBJ2-7	TRBV7-9	CASGGQGANSYEQYF
TRBJ2-2	TRBV11-3	CASSLDTRELFF
TRBJ2-5	TRBV29-1	CSVVGVFGETQYF
TRBJ2-2	TRBV2	CASSIRSSGATNTGELFF
TRBJ2-5	TRBV24-1	CATSDWDRREETQYF
TRBJ2-3	TRBV6-2/TRBV6-3	CATEPKFGGDTQYF
TRBJ2-7	TRBV7-9	CASSLGQYEQYF
TRBJ2-1	TRBV29-1	CSVLSGGGGYNEQFF